This T cell receptor beta chain was sequenced during a study of breast tumors, draining lymph nodes, adjacent tissues. Broader study findings: Tumor TCR diversity was below lymph nodes but above nontumor tissue.

Comments on this clonotype: Its antigen is still unknown. A much bigger clone sits one base away, suggesting this may be a read error.

Breast cancer patients provided tissue from their axillary draining lymph nodes. MiXCR, applied by TCRdb to the multiplex PCR reads, yields one record per CDR3 protein. The sample carries about 180,000 distinct CDR3 sequences, 33% recorded once. Material for sequencing was axillary lymph node tissue. This clonotype was sampled from a female donor with breast cancer. Some clones in this sample may be carry-over from other donors' samples.

CDR3 sequence reads: CASSLTGRYQETQYF. The CDR3 bases are TGTGCCAGCAGTTTAACGGGGAGGTACCAAGAGACCCAGTACTTC. V gene TRBV12-3 or TRBV12-4 combines with J gene TRBJ2-5, with a weak D call TRBD2 (6 bases). This CDR3 has 15 amino acids. V shed 2 bases and J shed 0 bases, with 10 bases lying between them.